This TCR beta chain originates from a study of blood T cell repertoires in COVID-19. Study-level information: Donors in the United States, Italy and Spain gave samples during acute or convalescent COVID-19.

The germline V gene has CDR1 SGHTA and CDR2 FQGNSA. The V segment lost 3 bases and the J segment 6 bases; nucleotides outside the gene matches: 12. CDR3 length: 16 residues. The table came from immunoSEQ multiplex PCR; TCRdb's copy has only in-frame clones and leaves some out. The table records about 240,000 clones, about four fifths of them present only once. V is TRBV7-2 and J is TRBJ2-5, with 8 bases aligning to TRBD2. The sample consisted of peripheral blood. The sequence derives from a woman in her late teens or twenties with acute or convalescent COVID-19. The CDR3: CASSFSGSRGGKTQYF. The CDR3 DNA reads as TGTGCCAGCAGCTTCTCCGGGAGCCGGGGGGGAAAGACCCAGTACTTC.